This TCR beta chain emerged from a study of T cell repertoires in cytomegalovirus infection. Study in general: Public TCR beta signatures provided an indication of both CMV infection and a matching HLA type.

Study outcomes and limitations: HLA-C-restricted CMV-specific TCR beta clonotypes prevailed in the ex vivo response. People with CMV and the relevant HLA were identified by cumulative public TCR beta family frequency.

TCRdb redid the calling of the reads with MiXCR, one entry per CDR3 protein. The data contain roughly 600,000 distinct CDR3 sequences, less than 25% of them seen just once; the ten biggest clones take up 6.5% to 10%. V lost 4 bases to trimming and J lost 8 bases, with 14 bases between them. In germline, CDR1 is MNHEY, CDR2 SMNVEV (reference sequence). There are 13 residues in the CDR3. In the case of this clonotype: Its cognate antigen is unknown.

The chain joins TRBV27 to TRBJ1-2; perhaps TRBD1 as D (5 bases). Input material: CD8+ T cells from PBMCs. The source of this sequence is a human donor in good health (CMV status not recorded). Some clones in this sample may be carry-over from other donors' samples. Here the CDR3 reads CASSSPGPGGYTF. The CDR3 DNA sequence: TGTGCCAGCAGTTCGCCGGGACCCGGGGGCTACACCTTC.